In this sample, the clone carrying this TCR beta chain turned up a few times. Using its own MiXCR run on the RT-PCR reads, TCRdb lists one record per CDR3 protein. Here the sample spans hundreds of thousands of distinct CDR3 sequences, more than 13% being singletons. Germline V gene sequence: CDR1 MDHEN, CDR2 SYDVKM. Trimming left V 3 bases short and J 2 bases short, with 11 bases between. The CDR3 has 15 amino acids. The sequenced sample consisted of memory CD4+ T cells from blood. This rearrangement joins TRBV28 to TRBJ1-5; no clear D. This receptor was taken from a female donor in good health, serving as a healthy control. The CDR3 DNA sequence: TGTGCCAGCAGTTTTGGTATATATGGCAATCAGCCCCAGCATTTT. It translates to CASSFGIYGNQPQHF.